The present TCR beta chain was sequenced within a study of blood T cell repertoires in COVID-19. V lost 4 bases and J lost 6, with 18 bases in between. The CDR3 runs to 15 residues. The germline V gene has CDR1 LGHDT and CDR2 YNNKEL (reference sequence). This table comes from immunoSEQ multiplex PCR, and its TCRdb copy is limited to in-frame clones, with some not included. The table shows roughly 50,000 clones, with 90% occurring only once. The rearrangement uses TRBV3-1 (or the pseudogene TRBV3-2) and TRBJ1-2; a weak D match, TRBD1 (5 bases). The receptor was derived from a woman aged 40-49 years with active COVID-19. Sequencing was done on a sample of peripheral blood. Written as DNA, the CDR3 is TGTGCCAGCAGCCGGAAACTCGCAGGGCATGATGGCTACACCTTC. Translating gives CASSRKLAGHDGYTF.